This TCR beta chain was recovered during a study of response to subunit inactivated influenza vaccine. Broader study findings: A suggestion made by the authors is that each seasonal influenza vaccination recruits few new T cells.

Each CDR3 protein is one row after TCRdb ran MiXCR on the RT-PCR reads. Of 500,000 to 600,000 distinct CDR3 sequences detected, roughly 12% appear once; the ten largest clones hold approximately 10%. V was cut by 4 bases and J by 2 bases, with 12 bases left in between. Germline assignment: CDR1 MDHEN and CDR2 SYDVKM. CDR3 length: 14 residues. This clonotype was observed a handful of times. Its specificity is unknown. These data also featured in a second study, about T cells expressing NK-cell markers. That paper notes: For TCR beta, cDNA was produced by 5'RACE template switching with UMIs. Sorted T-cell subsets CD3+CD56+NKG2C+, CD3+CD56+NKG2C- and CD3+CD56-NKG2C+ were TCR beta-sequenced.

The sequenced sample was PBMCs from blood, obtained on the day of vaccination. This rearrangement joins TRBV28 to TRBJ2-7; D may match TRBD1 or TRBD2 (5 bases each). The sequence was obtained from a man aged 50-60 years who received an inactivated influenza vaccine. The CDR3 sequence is CASSSTGTAYEQYF. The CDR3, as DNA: TGTGCCAGCAGTTCCACCGGGACGGCCTACGAGCAGTACTTC.